This T cell receptor beta chain was sequenced in a study of response to subunit inactivated influenza vaccine. General study findings and limits: With each seasonal influenza vaccination, the authors suggested, few new T cells are recruited.

A remark on this clonotype: The antigen is unknown.

Germline V gene lookup returns CDR1 SGHRS and CDR2 YFSETQ. V was cut by 0 bases and J by 2 bases, with 7 bases left in between. This CDR3 is 14 amino acids long. TCRdb fed the RT-PCR reads into MiXCR, producing one record per CDR3 protein. Of about 530,000 distinct CDR3 sequences listed, approximately 12% were seen once; the top ten hold roughly a tenth. The chain joins TRBV5-1 to TRBJ2-3; D uncertain. The starting material was PBMCs from blood, obtained on the day of vaccination. This sequence originates from a man over 45 who received an inactivated influenza vaccine. CDR3 amino acids: CASSLVELTDTQYF. The DNA of the CDR3 is TGCGCCAGCAGCTTGGTTGAGCTCACAGATACGCAGTATTTT.